This TCR beta chain was captured by sequencing in a study of T cell changes during pregnancy in multiple sclerosis. Profiling relied on immunoSEQ multiplex PCR, and the TCRdb table lists in-frame clones only, not all of them. The sample includes tens of thousands of clones, 80% to 95% of them seen just once. The germline gives CDR1 SNHLY, CDR2 FYNNEI. The CDR3 has 20 residues. V shed 3 bases, J shed 0 bases, and the junction held 11 bases outside the gene matches. The sequence was obtained from a female donor with multiple sclerosis, enrolled in a pregnancy study. The starting material was CD4+ T cells from peripheral blood mononuclear cells, obtained in the third trimester of pregnancy. V and J are TRBV2 and TRBJ2-1; 13 bases match TRBD2. CDR3 sequence: CASSERTSGGVPGSYNEQFF. CDR3 bases: TGTGCCAGCAGTGAGCGGACTAGCGGGGGTGTCCCGGGCTCCTACAATGAGCAGTTCTTC. Supplemented by reference TRBV2 and TRBJ2-1, the full variable domain reads EPEVTQTPSHQVTQMGQEVILRCVPISNHLYFYWYRQILGQKVEFLVSFYNNEISEKSEIFDDQFSVERPDGSNFTLKIRSTKLEDSAMYFCASSERTSGGVPGSYNEQFFGPGTRLTVL.